These 13 T cell receptor beta chains originate from one sample sequenced in a study of memory B cells and T cells in multiple sclerosis. Sequencing was performed with immunoSEQ multiplex PCR; in TCRdb, only in-frame clones are kept and a portion is missing. The profile shows 25,000 to 35,000 clones, around 88% of them singletons. These TCRs are of unknown antigen specificity. Stimulus-free culture yielded autoproliferating CFSE-dim and non-proliferating CFSE-high T cells, each sequenced separately. Cultures began with about 4.6x10^7 CFSE-labeled PBMCs, unstimulated for more than 6 days, with replicate wells pooled. Sequencing was done on a sample of PBMCs from blood kept in culture. These receptors all stem from a human donor with multiple sclerosis.

This chain links TRBV15 with TRBJ1-1; D not certain. The V end lost 2 bases, the J end lost 4 bases, and 8 bases lay between the germline ends. CDR1 is LNHNV and CDR2 is YYDKDF in the germline V gene (reference sequence). There are 13 residues in the CDR3. The CDR3 coding sequence is TGTGCCACCAGCAGAACGATTAGCACTGAAGCTTTCTTT. This sequence encodes CATSRTISTEAFF.

The rearrangement uses TRBV7-9 and TRBJ2-3; TRBD2 agrees at 12 bases. Trimming cost V 1 base and J 0 bases; bases outside gene matches: 5. The CDR3 contains 18 residues. The V gene's germline CDR1 is SEHNR and CDR2 FQNEAQ (reference sequence). The chain's CDR3 is CASSLGVLAGGSTDTQYF. As DNA, the CDR3 is TGTGCCAGCAGCTTAGGGGTACTAGCGGGGGGAAGCACAGATACGCAGTATTTT.

The chain is built from TRBV4-1 and TRBJ2-1; D perhaps matches TRBD1 (6 bases). Trimming left V 0 bases short and J 3 bases short, with 15 bases between. The CDR3 totals 17 residues. Germline-derived CDR1 and CDR2 are MGHRA and YSYEKL. CDR3 sequence: CASSQDPKGHSYNEQFF. CDR3 nucleotides: TGCGCCAGCAGCCAAGATCCGAAGGGACACAGCTACAATGAGCAGTTCTTC.

The genes are TRBV6-5 and TRBJ1-1; D not certain. Trimming took 2 bases from V and 11 from J, leaving 12 bases between them. The CDR3 length is 12 residues. Germline CDR1 and CDR2: MNHEY and SVGAGI. CDR3 residues: CASSYRAGRAFF. Here the CDR3 DNA reads TGTGCCAGCAGTTACAGGGCGGGGAGGGCTTTCTTT.

The V call is TRBV28, the J call TRBJ2-7; unclear D gene. Germline CDR1 and CDR2: MDHEN and SYDVKM. The CDR3 has 12 residues. Trimming took 2 bases from V and 3 from J, leaving 5 bases between them. The CDR3 DNA sequence: TGTGCCAGCAGTTTAGGGCGCTACGAGCAGTACTTC. Its translation is CASSLGRYEQYF.

The V call is TRBV4-2, the J call TRBJ2-3, with a weak D call TRBD2 (6 bases). V was cut by 0 bases and J by 2 bases, with 15 bases left in between. This CDR3 is built from 17 residues. Germline V CDR1 and CDR2: LGHNA, YNFKEQ. CDR3 protein: CASSQDSRGINTDTQYF. For the CDR3, the DNA is TGTGCCAGCAGCCAAGATTCCCGGGGGATAAACACAGATACGCAGTATTTT.

CDR3 sequence (DNA): TGTGCCAGCAGTTTATATGGCGGGAGGGCTAACAATGAGCAGTTCTTC. It specifies CASSLYGGRANNEQFF. The chain links TRBV28 to TRBJ2-1; 9 bases match TRBD2. Unmatched junction bases numbered 6, after V lost 1 base and J lost 5 bases. CDR1 is MDHEN, CDR2 SYDVKM, per germline. The length of the CDR3 is 16 residues. The whole variable domain, remainder taken from reference TRBV28 and TRBJ2-1, is DVKVTQSSRYLVKRTGEKVFLECVQDMDHENMFWYRQDPGLGLRLIYFSYDVKMKEKGDIPEGYSVSREKKERFSLILESASTNQTSMYLCASSLYGGRANNEQFFGPGTRLTVL.

The chain combines TRBV28 with TRBJ2-3; 7 positions match TRBD1. CDR1 and CDR2 (germline): MDHEN, SYDVKM. CDR3 length equals 15 residues. Trimming cost V 5 bases and J 8 bases; bases outside gene matches: 13. The CDR3 reads CASSLYEGAIGTQYF. CDR3 DNA sequence: TGTGCCAGCAGTCTCTATGAGGGGGCGATTGGTACGCAGTATTTT. Supplemented by reference TRBV28 and TRBJ2-3, the full variable domain reads DVKVTQSSRYLVKRTGEKVFLECVQDMDHENMFWYRQDPGLGLRLIYFSYDVKMKEKGDIPEGYSVSREKKERFSLILESASTNQTSMYLCASSLYEGAIGTQYFGPGTRLTVL.

In its sample, this clone is medium-sized. The chain carries TRBV14 and TRBJ1-6; maybe TRBD1 (6 bases). This CDR3 is 15 amino acids long. Germline lookup yields CDR1 SGHDN and CDR2 FVKESK. The germline V and J ends were trimmed by 0 bases and 10 bases, with 13 bases remaining between them. The DNA for the CDR3 is TGTGCCAGCAGCCAAGATCCCCAGGGGTTCTCACCCCTCCACTTT. Translating it yields CASSQDPQGFSPLHF. The whole variable domain, filled in from reference TRBV14 and TRBJ1-6, reads EAGVTQFPSHSVIEKGQTVTLRCDPISGHDNLYWYRRVMGKEIKFLLHFVKESKQDESGMPNNRFLAERTGGTYSTLKVQPAELEDSGVYFCASSQDPQGFSPLHFGNGTRLTVT.

V and J are TRBV11-3 and TRBJ2-3; unclear D gene. The V gene's germline CDR1 is SGHNT and CDR2 YENEEA. The V end was cut by 5 bases, the J end by 2 bases, with 5 bases between. CDR3 length equals 12 residues. CDR3 sequence: CASSLHTDTQYF. The CDR3 region has the DNA TGTGCCAGCAGCCTCCACACAGATACGCAGTATTTT. Full variable domain (remainder filled in from reference TRBV11-3 and TRBJ2-3): EAGVVQSPRYKIIEKKQPVAFWCNPISGHNTLYWYLQNLGQGPELLIRYENEEAVDDSQLPKDRFSAERLKGVDSTLKIQPAELGDSAVYLCASSLHTDTQYFGPGTRLTVL.

The chain links TRBV28 to TRBJ1-1; D unclear. This CDR3 has 13 amino acids. CDR1 is MDHEN, CDR2 SYDVKM, per germline. The V end was cut by 1 base, the J end by 1 base, with 4 bases between. CDR3 amino acids: CASSLSGNTEAFF. Here the CDR3 DNA reads TGTGCCAGCAGTTTATCCGGGAACACTGAAGCTTTCTTT.

The table lists this clone with a few counts. The CDR3 here is CASSPRLAGGNEQFF. CDR3 DNA: TGTGCCAGCAGCCCTCGACTAGCGGGAGGGAATGAGCAGTTCTTC. This chain uses TRBV7-9 with TRBJ2-1, with 14 bases matching TRBD2. The CDR3 runs to 15 residues. Trimming cost V 5 bases and J 7 bases; bases outside gene matches: 4. In germline, CDR1 is SEHNR, CDR2 FQNEAQ (reference sequence).

The chain employs TRBV2 and TRBJ1-6, with D unclear. Trimming removed 1 base at V and 8 bases at J, with 15 bases between. The CDR3 contains 16 residues. Germline assignment: CDR1 SNHLY and CDR2 FYNNEI. For the CDR3, the DNA is TGTGCCAGCAGTGAAGTATCGATTCCTGGGGATTCACCCCTCCACTTT. Translating it yields CASSEVSIPGDSPLHF.